This T cell receptor (beta chain) originates from a study of T cell responses to AZD1222 COVID-19 vaccine. Findings and caveats of the study: Spike-specific TCR depth and breadth grew after two AZD1222 doses. Researchers report vaccine-associated CD4 TCRs spanning spike, with dominance at 160-218 and 743-854. The donor cohort was predominantly white British with a female majority, and clonal diversity may have been underestimated. It was only after the peak T cell response that any repertoires were sampled.

Assay used: immunoSEQ multiplex PCR; TCRdb lists only in-frame clones, some missing. The sample lists roughly 100,000 clones, about 88% seen once, with 40% to 55% in the top ten. Turning to this clone: The antigen remains unidentified.

CDR3 length equals 14 residues. CDR1 SNHLY and CDR2 FYNNEI come from the germline V gene. The V gene lost 6 bases and the J gene lost 6 bases, with 16 bases spanning the gap. The TCR was taken from an adult who received the AZD1222 COVID-19 vaccine. The chain couples TRBV2 to TRBJ2-3; no reliable D call. Sequencing was performed on peripheral blood, taken 28 days after the second AZD1222 dose. Here the CDR3 DNA reads TGTGCCAGCAGGGACGGGTGGGGAAGTGATACGCAGTATTTT. Translation gives CASRDGWGSDTQYF.